This paragraph covers one T cell receptor beta chain sequence. Its target is unknown. The data belong to a study of cytomegalovirus exposure and HLA in healthy donors. Study summary: The 95 to 150 validation repertoires used a platform that matched the one used for the 666 first-cohort repertoires, as a later analysis reported.

Generated by immunoSEQ multiplex PCR, the TCRdb table keeps only in-frame clones and is missing some. The sample has about 140,000 clones, 86% seen once. The CDR3 covers 14 residues. Germline V gene lookup returns CDR1 SGHVS and CDR2 FNYEAQ. V lost 3 bases, J lost 1 base, and 10 bases lay in between. Findings and limits, study-wide: TCR sequences were mostly rare, though some public TCRs occurred in many donors. The study designated some 180 TCR beta chains cytomegalovirus-associated.

The chain recombines TRBV7-6 with TRBJ2-7; perhaps TRBD1 as D (5 bases). This TCR came from a young man in good health and CMV-seronegative. The specimen sequenced was PBMCs. CDR3 in DNA: TGTGCCAGCAGCTTCTCGGCAGGGTCCTACGAGCAGTACTTC. Protein sequence: CASSFSAGSYEQYF.